These 15 T cell receptor beta chains came from one sample sequenced in a study of cytomegalovirus exposure and HLA in healthy donors. This PCR relied on a set of 60 Vbeta primers and 13 Jbeta primers. Method: immunoSEQ multiplex PCR; TCRdb's copy keeps in-frame clones and lacks some. The table lists 140,000 or so clones, over 75% of them singletons. The sequenced sample was PBMCs. Source of these receptors: a female donor in good health and CMV-seronegative.

The gene calls are TRBV7-9 and TRBJ1-2, with a possible D match to TRBD1 (5 bases). Germline V gene sequence: CDR1 SEHNR, CDR2 FQNEAQ (reference sequence). The CDR3 contains 13 residues. Trimming cost V 5 bases and J 4 bases, with 11 bases left between them. DNA of the CDR3: TGTGCCAGCAGCGCCGGGAGGGGCTATGGCTACACCTTC. Translated, it gives CASSAGRGYGYTF.

The chain links TRBV6-5 to TRBJ1-5, with D possibly matching TRBD1 (5 bases). Trimming removed 0 bases from V and 7 bases from J, with 13 bases in between. Germline V CDR1 and CDR2: MNHEY, SVGAGI. This CDR3 has 15 amino acids. CDR3 coding DNA: TGTGCCAGCAGTTACTCGCCGACAGCGCTGCAGCCCCAGCATTTT. It translates to CASSYSPTALQPQHF.

The rearrangement uses TRBV18 and TRBJ2-1, with TRBD2 as a possible D gene (6 bases). Germline CDR1 is KGHSH and CDR2 is LQKENI. With 4 bases removed from V and 4 bases from J, the gap between germline ends came to 14 bases. The CDR3 is 15 residues long. The CDR3 is CASSRESGRYNEQFF. The CDR3 nucleotides are TGTGCCAGCTCACGTGAGAGCGGGCGTTACAATGAGCAGTTCTTC. The whole variable domain, remainder taken from reference TRBV18 and TRBJ2-1, is NAGVMQNPRHLVRRRGQEARLRCSPMKGHSHVYWYRQLPEEGLKFMVYLQKENIIDESGMPKERFSAEFPKEGPSILRIQQVVRGDSAAYFCASSRESGRYNEQFFGPGTRLTVL.

The chain carries TRBV27 and TRBJ1-5; 8 bases fit TRBD1. CDR1 is MNHEY, CDR2 SMNVEV, per germline (reference sequence). V dropped 2 bases and J dropped 6; count of bases not matched to a gene: 3. The CDR3 is 14 amino acids. The CDR3 is CASSLQGAGQPQHF. CDR3 nucleotides: TGTGCCAGCAGTTTACAGGGGGCGGGTCAGCCCCAGCATTTT.

The CDR3: CAWSGGASYEQYF. The CDR3 DNA reads TGTGCCTGGAGTGGCGGCGCCTCCTACGAGCAGTACTTC. The chain combines TRBV30 with TRBJ2-7; D uncertain. V was trimmed by 1 base and J by 0 bases, leaving 7 bases between them. The CDR3 runs 13 residues. Germline CDR1 and CDR2: GTSNPN and SVGIG (reference sequence).

The chain carries TRBV27 and TRBJ2-2; the match to TRBD2 covers 8 bases. The CDR3 has 15 residues. The trim removed 7 bases at V and 6 bases at J, leaving 10 bases unmatched. Germline CDR1 is MNHEY and CDR2 is SMNVEV (reference sequence). CDR3 coding DNA: TGTGCCAGCACGCCGGAGAGCGGGAGTCCCGGGGAGCTGTTTTTT. Residues: CASTPESGSPGELFF.

V and J are TRBV6-4 and TRBJ1-1; 8 nucleotides align to TRBD1. CDR1 is MRHNA and CDR2 is SNTAGT in the germline V gene. CDR3 length equals 15 residues. With V trimmed by 3 bases and J by 4 bases, 7 bases remained unmatched. The chain's CDR3 is CASSEGQDGGTEAFF. CDR3 nucleotide sequence: TGTGCCAGCAGTGAGGGACAGGACGGAGGCACTGAAGCTTTCTTT.

V usage is TRBV5-1 and J usage is TRBJ1-3; D is possibly TRBD1 (6 bases). Per germline, CDR1 SGHRS and CDR2 YFSETQ. CDR3 length equals 15 residues. V was pared by 3 bases and J by 0 bases, with 10 bases between. CDR3 coding DNA: TGCGCCAGCAGCTCGACAGGAGACTCTGGAAACACCATATATTTT. The encoded protein is CASSSTGDSGNTIYF.

This clone was seen only a few times. The conserved final phenylalanine or tryptophan is absent from the CDR3, which likely points to a read error. The chain recombines TRBV30 with TRBJ2-3; D possibly corresponds to TRBD2 (6 bases). Germline V gene data show CDR1 as GTSNPN and CDR2 as SVGIG (reference sequence). V lost 1 base, J lost 5 bases, and 10 bases lay in between. The CDR3 contains 13 residues. The CDR3 DNA reads as TGTGCCTGGAGTGGGGACTTTGAAGATACGCAGTATGTT. It is translated as CAWSGDFEDTQYV.

This clone was observed a single time. This rearrangement joins TRBV4-1 to TRBJ2-7, with 9 bases aligning to TRBD1. Per the germline V gene, CDR1 is MGHRA and CDR2 is YSYEKL. The CDR3 sequence is 16 residues long. The V segment lost 0 bases and the J segment 2 bases; nucleotides outside the gene matches: 5. CDR3 amino acids: CASSQDVGTGTYEQYF. CDR3 DNA sequence: TGCGCCAGCAGCCAAGATGTCGGGACAGGGACCTACGAGCAGTACTTC.

The genes are TRBV5-1 and TRBJ2-5; D is unresolved. The germline V gene encodes CDR1 SGHRS and CDR2 YFSETQ. The CDR3 totals 15 residues. Deletions cut 4 bases from V and 0 bases from J, with 13 bases between. CDR3 nucleotide sequence: TGCGCCAGCAGCAGCACACCACAGTACCAAGAGACCCAGTACTTC. It encodes CASSSTPQYQETQYF.

The genes are TRBV25-1 and TRBJ2-5; 11 bases are a match to TRBD1. Germline V gives CDR1 MGHDK, CDR2 SYGVNS. The CDR3 has 15 residues. Trimming removed 5 bases from V and 5 bases from J; junction bases left unmatched: 7. The CDR3, as DNA: TGTGCCAGCAGTCACGCAGGGACAGGGGGGGAGACCCAGTACTTC. Its translation: CASSHAGTGGETQYF.

A single count supports this clone. The rearrangement joins TRBV5-1 to TRBJ2-3; 8 bases line up with TRBD2. The CDR3 is 15 amino acids. V shed 3 bases and J 2 bases; nucleotides not matched to a gene: 5. Germline-derived CDR1 and CDR2 are SGHRS and YFSETQ. CDR3: CASSSGLATTDTQYF. As DNA, the CDR3 is TGCGCCAGCAGCTCTGGACTAGCTACCACAGATACGCAGTATTTT.

The chain has TRBV25-1 and TRBJ2-5; the D is unclear. Trimming shortened V by 3 bases and J by 0 bases, and 11 bases separated the two germline ends. Germline V gene data show CDR1 as MGHDK and CDR2 as SYGVNS. This CDR3 spans 15 amino acids. CDR3 DNA sequence: TGTGCCAGCAGTGAGCGGCACACATACCAAGAGACCCAGTACTTC. This sequence encodes CASSERHTYQETQYF.

The rearrangement joins TRBV27 to TRBJ2-7; 9 nucleotides agree with TRBD2. Germline lookup yields CDR1 MNHEY and CDR2 SMNVEV (reference sequence). The CDR3 has 15 residues. J gave up 2 bases and V 3 bases, and 5 bases lay outside the gene matches. CDR3 protein: CASSFAPSGAYEQYF. The CDR3 nucleotides are TGTGCCAGCAGTTTTGCCCCTAGCGGGGCCTACGAGCAGTACTTC.